Listed below are T cell receptor beta chains from one sample, sequenced in a study of T cell repertoires in cytomegalovirus infection. These TCRs' antigens remain unknown. TCRdb ran MiXCR on the reads and lists one entry per CDR3 protein. The data hold roughly 310,000 distinct CDR3 sequences, with about 27% observed a single time. This specimen consisted of cultured PBMCs, obtained from culture after CMV antigen stimulation. Every receptor here comes from a human donor in good health (CMV status not recorded). Some clones in this sample may be carry-over from other donors' samples. CDR3s include the opening cysteine and the closing phenylalanine or tryptophan. A D gene is named only where the DNA matches it firmly. Rows give clone size only sometimes, using once, few, many, or a class for an expanded clone.

J: TRBJ1-1
D: .
length: 14
V: TRBV11-2
size: .
DNA: TGTGCCAGCAGCTCCAGGTTCGGTTACACTGAAGCTTTCTTT
CDR3: CASSSRFGYTEAFF

J: TRBJ2-1
D: .
length: 12
V: TRBV27
size: .
DNA: TGTGCCAGCGGGCTACTTAACAATGAGCAGTTCTTC
CDR3: CASGLLNNEQFF

J: TRBJ1-6
D: TRBD1
length: 19
V: TRBV12-3/TRBV12-4
size: .
DNA: TGTGCCAGCAGTCGGGGACAGCCTTGGGGGTCCTCCTATAATTCACCCCTCCACTTT
CDR3: CASSRGQPWGSSYNSPLHF

J: TRBJ1-1
D: TRBD1
length: 14
V: TRBV12-3/TRBV12-4
size: few
DNA: TGTGCCAGCAGGCTACAGGGGGTAGGGACTGAAGCTTTCTTT
CDR3: CASRLQGVGTEAFF

J: TRBJ1-1
D: .
length: 12
V: TRBV7-2
size: many
DNA: TGTGCCAGCAGCTTAGATTGGGCCACAGCTTTCTTT
CDR3: CASSLDWATAFF

J: TRBJ2-5
D: TRBD2
length: 15
V: TRBV20-1
size: many
DNA: TGCAGTGCTCTCAAGCGGGGGGGCTACCAAGAGACCCAGTACTTC
CDR3: CSALKRGGYQETQYF

J: TRBJ1-4
D: TRBD1
length: 15
V: TRBV7-2
size: many
DNA: TGTGCCAGCAGCTCCAACAGGGGGGCTAGGGAAAAACTGTTTTTT
CDR3: CASSSNRGAREKLFF

J: TRBJ1-1
D: .
length: 13
V: TRBV19
size: many
DNA: TGTGCCAGTAAAGGCAGGGGATACACTGAAGCTTTCTTT
CDR3: CASKGRGYTEAFF

J: TRBJ2-1
D: .
length: 13
V: TRBV11-2
size: .
DNA: TGTGCCAGCAGCTTGCTCGAGGGGCGCGGGCAGTTCTTC
CDR3: CASSLLEGRGQFF

J: TRBJ2-7
D: TRBD2
length: 12
V: TRBV27
size: .
DNA: TGTGCTAGCGGGGGGACTCCATACGAGCAGTACTTC
CDR3: CASGGTPYEQYF

J: TRBJ2-7
D: .
length: 14
V: TRBV10-3
size: .
DNA: TGTGCCATCAGTGAGGACACCGTAAAATACGAGCTGTACTTC
CDR3: CAISEDTVKYELYF

J: TRBJ2-3
D: .
length: 14
V: TRBV7-6
size: many
DNA: TGTGCCAGCAGCTTATTAGGCTCCACAGATACGCAGTATTTT
CDR3: CASSLLGSTDTQYF

J: TRBJ1-3
D: .
length: 13
V: TRBV7-8
size: .
DNA: TGTGCCAGCAGCCGACAGACAGGAAACACCATATATTTT
CDR3: CASSRQTGNTIYF

J: TRBJ1-2
D: .
length: 14
V: TRBV12-3/TRBV12-4
size: .
DNA: TGTGCCAGCAGCAAAGACAGGAGGACGGATGGCTACACCTTC
CDR3: CASSKDRRTDGYTF

J: TRBJ2-3
D: TRBD2
length: 15
V: TRBV10-3
size: few
DNA: TGTGCCATCAGTGAGAACCCGGGGGGGGCGGAAACGCAGTATTTT
CDR3: CAISENPGGAETQYF

J: TRBJ2-5
D: .
length: 14
V: TRBV6-5
size: .
DNA: TGTGCCAGCAGGCTTAGGGACACGCAAGAGACCCAGTACTTC
CDR3: CASRLRDTQETQYF

J: TRBJ1-1
D: .
length: 16
V: TRBV20-1
size: once
DNA: TGCAGTGCTAGAGATCCCCACGGGGGGGGGAGGACTGAAGCTTTCTTT
CDR3: CSARDPHGGGRTEAFF

J: TRBJ2-3
D: .
length: 16
V: TRBV24-1
size: .
DNA: TGTGCCACCAGTGATTCGTCTATTCTGCGTACAGATACGCAGTATTTT
CDR3: CATSDSSILRTDTQYF

J: TRBJ2-1
D: TRBD2
length: 17
V: TRBV7-9
size: few
DNA: TGTGCCAGCAGCTCACCCTCGACTAGCGGCCCCTACAATGAGCAGTTCTTC
CDR3: CASSSPSTSGPYNEQFF

J: TRBJ2-3
D: .
length: 15
V: TRBV9
size: .
DNA: TGTGCCAGCAGCGAGGGTGGGCACGGCACAGATACGCAGTATTTT
CDR3: CASSEGGHGTDTQYF

J: TRBJ1-1
D: TRBD1
length: 13
V: TRBV12-3/TRBV12-4
size: .
DNA: TGTGCCAGCAGTTTACAGGGGGTCACTGAAGCTTTCTTT
CDR3: CASSLQGVTEAFF

J: TRBJ1-2
D: .
length: 12
V: TRBV28
size: few
DNA: TGTGCCAGTTGGGCGGGGGCTCGTGGCTACACCTTC
CDR3: CASWAGARGYTF

J: TRBJ2-7
D: .
length: 13
V: TRBV7-9
size: few
DNA: TGTGCCAGCAGCTTAGGGGGAGACTACGAGCAGTACTTC
CDR3: CASSLGGDYEQYF

J: TRBJ1-3
D: TRBD1
length: 16
V: TRBV19
size: .
DNA: TGTGCCAGTAGTGCGGGACAGCCGAACGGTGGAAACACCATATATTTT
CDR3: CASSAGQPNGGNTIYF

J: TRBJ2-7
D: TRBD1
length: 20
V: TRBV6-5
size: many
DNA: TGTGCCAGCAGTTACGTGTTCCCACCGGGACAGGGGTTAAGCTCCTACGAGCAGTACTTC
CDR3: CASSYVFPPGQGLSSYEQYF

J: TRBJ1-2
D: .
length: 13
V: TRBV19
size: .
DNA: TGTGCCAGTAGTATAGAGGGGGTGAATGGCTACACCTTC
CDR3: CASSIEGVNGYTF

J: TRBJ2-7
D: TRBD1
length: 15
V: TRBV7-6
size: .
DNA: TGTGCCAGCAGCCCCCCGGCGACAGGGCCAGGCGAGCAGTACTTC
CDR3: CASSPPATGPGEQYF

J: TRBJ1-4
D: .
length: 14
V: TRBV28
size: few
DNA: TGTGCCAGCAGTAAACCGGGGGGCATGAAAAAACTGTTTTTT
CDR3: CASSKPGGMKKLFF

J: TRBJ1-2
D: .
length: 14
V: TRBV5-6
size: .
DNA: TGTGCCAGCAGCTTCAGGGGACCCAGTAATGGCTACACCTTC
CDR3: CASSFRGPSNGYTF

J: TRBJ2-7
D: TRBD2
length: 17
V: TRBV4-2
size: few
DNA: TGTGCCAGCAGCCAAGAAACAGCGGGAGGGATCTCCTACGAGCAGTACTTC
CDR3: CASSQETAGGISYEQYF

J: TRBJ2-2
D: TRBD1
length: 16
V: TRBV7-2
size: few
DNA: TGTGCCAGCAGCTCCTCCGGGACAGACTACACCGGGGAGCTGTTTTTT
CDR3: CASSSSGTDYTGELFF

J: TRBJ1-1
D: TRBD1
length: 15
V: TRBV4-2
size: few
DNA: TGTGCCAGCAGACTTCTTACAGGGGTTGAAACTGAAGCTTTCTTT
CDR3: CASRLLTGVETEAFF

J: TRBJ2-5
D: .
length: 14
V: TRBV7-2
size: few
DNA: TGTGCCAGCAGCTTAGGTCCCGGCAGGGAGACCCAGTACTTC
CDR3: CASSLGPGRETQYF

J: TRBJ1-5
D: TRBD1
length: 16
V: TRBV28
size: .
DNA: TGTGCCAGCAACAGGTTCCGGACAGGGGGCCATCAGCCCCAGCATTTT
CDR3: CASNRFRTGGHQPQHF

J: TRBJ2-1
D: TRBD2
length: 15
V: TRBV19
size: .
DNA: TGTGCCAGTAGTACCCCGGGACTAGGGGGGAATGAGCAGTTCTTC
CDR3: CASSTPGLGGNEQFF

J: TRBJ2-2
D: TRBD1
length: 15
V: TRBV5-4
size: few
DNA: TGTGCCAGCACCATTCGGGACAGAACTTACGGGGAGCTGTTTTTT
CDR3: CASTIRDRTYGELFF

J: TRBJ2-3
D: .
length: 14
V: TRBV19
size: .
DNA: TGTGCCAGTAGTTTCAGGGTTAGCACAGATACGCAGTATTTT
CDR3: CASSFRVSTDTQYF

J: TRBJ2-1
D: .
length: 17
V: TRBV12-3/TRBV12-4
size: .
DNA: TGTGCCAGCAGCCCCCGCGGTAGCGCTATATCCTACAATGAGCAGTTCTTC
CDR3: CASSPRGSAISYNEQFF

J: TRBJ1-1
D: .
length: 16
V: TRBV7-8
size: .
DNA: TGTGCCAGCAGCTTAGTCGGGACACCGCAGAACACTGAAGCTTTCTTT
CDR3: CASSLVGTPQNTEAFF

J: TRBJ2-3
D: TRBD1
length: 12
V: TRBV7-9
size: .
DNA: TGTGCCAGCAGTAGACCGTCGGACAGGGCGTATTTT
CDR3: CASSRPSDRAYF

J: TRBJ2-2
D: TRBD2
length: 18
V: TRBV9
size: .
DNA: TGTGCCAGCAGCGGAGGACTAGCGGGGGTGATGAACACCGGGGAGCTGTTTTTT
CDR3: CASSGGLAGVMNTGELFF

J: TRBJ1-1
D: TRBD1
length: 16
V: TRBV18
size: few
DNA: TGTGCCAGCTCACCCGCAGGACAGGATGGGCGCTCTGAAGCTTTCTTT
CDR3: CASSPAGQDGRSEAFF

J: TRBJ2-1
D: .
length: 15
V: TRBV7-8
size: many
DNA: TGTGCCAGCAGCCCAATTTGGTCGTCCTACAATGAGCAGTTCTTC
CDR3: CASSPIWSSYNEQFF

J: TRBJ2-1
D: TRBD2
length: 15
V: TRBV28
size: .
DNA: TGTGCCAGCAGAGGACTAGCGGACTCCTACAATGAGCAGTTCTTC
CDR3: CASRGLADSYNEQFF

J: TRBJ1-1
D: .
length: 15
V: TRBV3-1
size: few
DNA: TGTGCCAGCAGCCAGCGAAATGGGGGGAACACTGAAGCTTTCTTT
CDR3: CASSQRNGGNTEAFF

J: TRBJ2-2
D: TRBD1
length: 16
V: TRBV24-1
size: few
DNA: TGTGCCACCAGTGATCGGACAGGGTCGAACACCGGGGAGCTGTTTTTT
CDR3: CATSDRTGSNTGELFF

J: TRBJ1-1
D: TRBD1
length: 13
V: TRBV7-3
size: .
DNA: TGTGCCAGCACCTTAAACAGGGGCACTGAAGCTTTCTTT
CDR3: CASTLNRGTEAFF

J: TRBJ1-1
D: .
length: 15
V: TRBV19
size: many
DNA: TGTGCCAGTAGCCATCGGGACAATCCGAACACTGAAGCTTTCTTT
CDR3: CASSHRDNPNTEAFF

J: TRBJ2-1
D: .
length: 12
V: TRBV7-8
size: .
DNA: TGTGCCAGCAGGTCGAGAGACAATGAGCAGTTCTTC
CDR3: CASRSRDNEQFF

J: TRBJ2-5
D: TRBD1
length: 14
V: TRBV6-6
size: few
DNA: TGTGCCAGCAGCTGGGACAGGGCCCAAGAGACCCAGTACTTC
CDR3: CASSWDRAQETQYF

J: TRBJ2-3
D: .
length: 13
V: TRBV7-2
size: many
DNA: TGTGCCAGCAGCTTAATGTCGGCAGATACGCAGTATTTT
CDR3: CASSLMSADTQYF

J: TRBJ2-3
D: TRBD2
length: 17
V: TRBV7-8
size: many
DNA: TGTGCCAGCAGTCACACCGGGACTAGCGGGGGCACAGATACGCAGTATTTT
CDR3: CASSHTGTSGGTDTQYF

J: TRBJ1-1
D: .
length: 15
V: TRBV7-9
size: .
DNA: TGTGCCAGCAGCCCGGCGACAGCTTCGAACACTGAAGCTTTCTTT
CDR3: CASSPATASNTEAFF

J: TRBJ2-5
D: .
length: 12
V: TRBV5-1
size: .
DNA: TGCGCCAGCAGCTTGGACTTAGAGACCCAGTACTTC
CDR3: CASSLDLETQYF

J: TRBJ2-5
D: .
length: 14
V: TRBV7-9
size: .
DNA: TGTGCCAGCAGCTTAGCGCTGGGGGCAGAGACCCAGTACTTC
CDR3: CASSLALGAETQYF

J: TRBJ2-5
D: .
length: 14
V: TRBV5-3
size: .
DNA: TGTGCCAGCAGCCTCAGGACCCTCCAAGAGACCCAGTACTTC
CDR3: CASSLRTLQETQYF